Given below is one TCR beta chain in context. Its target is unknown. Any history of autoimmune disease or systemic immunosuppression disqualified patients. V was pared by 0 bases and J by 2 bases, with 8 bases between. This CDR3 has 15 amino acids. Per germline, CDR1 SGHRS and CDR2 YFSETQ. Using immunoSEQ multiplex PCR, the repertoire was profiled, and TCRdb retains in-frame clones only, with some absent. The data contain 90,000 to 95,000 clones, 80% to 85% of them seen just once; the ten biggest clones take up around 1.1%. This specimen belongs to a study of OX40 agonist ivuxolimab in advanced cancers. The wider study: At 0.01 to 10 mg/kg, ivuxolimab was administered intravenously to patients every 2 weeks. Among those enrolled, mean age was about 58 years (range about 23 to 90) and about 82% were male. General study findings and limits: Low normalized T-cell clonal expansion was also seen in some nonresponders.

The rearrangement uses TRBV5-1 and TRBJ2-2; D perhaps matches TRBD1 (5 bases). The TCR was taken from an adult with an advanced solid tumor such as melanoma, head and neck, liver or kidney cancer. Sequences were derived from CD4+ or CD8+ T cells sorted from blood, sampled in a trial of the OX40 agonist ivuxolimab. CDR3 residues: CASSLGQLNTGELFF. The CDR3 DNA reads as TGCGCCAGCAGCTTGGGACAGCTAAACACCGGGGAGCTGTTTTTT.